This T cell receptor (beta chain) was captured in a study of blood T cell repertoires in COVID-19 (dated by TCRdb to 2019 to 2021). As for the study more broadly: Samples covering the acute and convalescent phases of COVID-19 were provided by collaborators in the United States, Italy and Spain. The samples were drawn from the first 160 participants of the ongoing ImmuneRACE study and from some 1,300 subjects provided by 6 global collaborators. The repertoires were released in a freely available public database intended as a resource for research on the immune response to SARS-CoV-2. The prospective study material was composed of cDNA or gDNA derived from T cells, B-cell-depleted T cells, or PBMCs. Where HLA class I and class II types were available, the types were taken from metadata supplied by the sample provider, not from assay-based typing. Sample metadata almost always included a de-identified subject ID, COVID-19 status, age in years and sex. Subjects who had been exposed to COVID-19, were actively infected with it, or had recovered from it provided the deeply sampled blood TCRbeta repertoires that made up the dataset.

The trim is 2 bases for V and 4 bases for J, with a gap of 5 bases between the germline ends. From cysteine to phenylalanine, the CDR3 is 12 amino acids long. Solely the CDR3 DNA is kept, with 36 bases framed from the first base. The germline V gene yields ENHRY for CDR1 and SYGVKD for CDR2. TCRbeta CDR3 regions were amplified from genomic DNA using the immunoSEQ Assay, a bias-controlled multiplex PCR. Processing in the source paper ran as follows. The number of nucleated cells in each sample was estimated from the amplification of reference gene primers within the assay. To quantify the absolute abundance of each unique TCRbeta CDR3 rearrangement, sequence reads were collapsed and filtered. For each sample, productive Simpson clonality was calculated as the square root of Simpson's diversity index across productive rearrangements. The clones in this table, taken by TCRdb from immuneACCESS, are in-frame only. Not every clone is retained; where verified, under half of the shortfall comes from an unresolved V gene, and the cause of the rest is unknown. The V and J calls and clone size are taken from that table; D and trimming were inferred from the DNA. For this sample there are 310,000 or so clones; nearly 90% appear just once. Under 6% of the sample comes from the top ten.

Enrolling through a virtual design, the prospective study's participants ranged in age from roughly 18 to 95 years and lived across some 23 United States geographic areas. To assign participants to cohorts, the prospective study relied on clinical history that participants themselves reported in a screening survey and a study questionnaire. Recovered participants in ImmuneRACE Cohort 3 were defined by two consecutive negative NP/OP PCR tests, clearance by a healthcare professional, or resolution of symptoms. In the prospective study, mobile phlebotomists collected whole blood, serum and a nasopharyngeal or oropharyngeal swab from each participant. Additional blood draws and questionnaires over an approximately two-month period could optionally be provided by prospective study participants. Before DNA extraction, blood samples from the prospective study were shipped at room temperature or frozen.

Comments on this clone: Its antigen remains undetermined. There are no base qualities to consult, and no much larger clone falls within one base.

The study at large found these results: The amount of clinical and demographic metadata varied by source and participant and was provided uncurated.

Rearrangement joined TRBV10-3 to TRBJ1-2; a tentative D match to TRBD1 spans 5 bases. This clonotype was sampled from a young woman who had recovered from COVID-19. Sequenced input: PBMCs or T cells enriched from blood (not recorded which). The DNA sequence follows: TGTGCCATCAGTGAGGACAGCTATGGCTACACCTTC. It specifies CAISEDSYGYTF.